These 2 T cell receptor beta chains share one sample of origin, sequenced in a study of cytotoxic CD8 clonotypes in ibrutinib-treated CLL. TCRdb keeps only in-frame clones here, not all; method: immunoSEQ multiplex PCR. Found here are hundreds of thousands of clones, roughly 65% of them singletons; the top ten hold approximately 5.9%. The sequencing here drew on PBMCs, taken after 12 months of ibrutinib treatment. Receptors were obtained from a human donor with chronic lymphocytic leukemia.

This clone was observed a handful of times. The chain has TRBV30 and TRBJ2-7, with D uncertain. Germline V lookup: CDR1 GTSNPN, CDR2 SVGIG (reference sequence). Deletions cut 2 bases from V and 4 bases from J, with 9 bases between. The CDR3 runs to 12 residues. The chain's CDR3 is CAWSPATYEQYF. The CDR3 nucleotides are TGTGCCTGGAGTCCAGCCACTTACGAGCAGTACTTC.

V and J are TRBV28 and TRBJ2-4; D not resolved. Deletions cut 2 bases from V and 6 bases from J, with 11 bases between. From germline, CDR1 is MDHEN and CDR2 SYDVKM. This CDR3 has 14 residues. The CDR3 sequence: CASSLSGPVNIQYF. In DNA, the CDR3 is TGTGCCAGCAGTTTAAGTGGCCCGGTAAACATTCAGTACTTC.